This TCR beta chain derives from a study of cytomegalovirus exposure and HLA in healthy donors. Study outcomes and limitations: Most TCR sequences proved rare, with some public TCRs found in many donors. A few of the chains that were CMV-associated were confirmed in vitro to be specific for CMV antigens. Immune exposure information comprised only CMV serostatus. Equally common other TCR beta chains were less clonally expanded than HLA-associated ones, a later analysis found.

Points on this clone: Its antigen remains unknown.

The V end lost 1 base, the J end lost 4 bases, and 11 bases lay between the germline ends. CDR3 length: 15 residues. The germline V gene encodes CDR1 LGHNT and CDR2 FRNRAP. A multiplex PCR was run with 60 Vbeta primers and 13 Jbeta primers. TCRdb keeps only in-frame clones here, not all; method: immunoSEQ multiplex PCR. Here the sample spans approximately 100,000 clones, about two thirds being singletons. The sequencing sample was made of PBMCs. The TCR sequence derives from a female donor in good health and CMV-seronegative. The V and J genes are TRBV12-5 and TRBJ1-3; perhaps TRBD1 as D (6 bases). The chain's CDR3 is CASGLASGAGNTIYF. CDR3 nucleotides: TGTGCTAGTGGTTTGGCTTCAGGGGCGGGAAACACCATATATTTT.